This T cell receptor (beta chain) was captured in a study of cytomegalovirus exposure and HLA in healthy donors. CDR3 length equals 17 residues. Germline CDR1 is SGDLS and CDR2 is YYNGEE. Unmatched junction bases numbered 8, after V lost 2 bases and J lost 5 bases. The study ran its PCR with 60 Vbeta and 13 Jbeta primers. Original processing notes: The count from a later analysis was 79 million or so unique TCR beta chains, some 12 million of them shared. Clones were sequenced by immunoSEQ multiplex PCR, and TCRdb holds only the in-frame ones, with some missing. From that table come the V and J calls and clone size; the DNA was used to work out D and trimming. The table has some 130,000 clones, under 85% seen once; the top ten hold roughly 1.7%.

The sequencing input was PBMCs. This clonotype originated in a boy younger than 18 in good health and CMV-seronegative. The chain links TRBV9 to TRBJ2-2; 11 nucleotides match TRBD2. CDR3 sequence (DNA): TGTGCCAGCAGCGTCGGGGGTAGCGGGAGGGCAACCGGGGAGCTGTTTTTT. This sequence encodes CASSVGGSGRATGELFF.